These T cell receptor beta chains were read from a single sample in a study of blood T cell repertoires in COVID-19. The repertoire was sequenced with immunoSEQ multiplex PCR; TCRdb's copy has only in-frame clones and lacks some. The sample lists hundreds of thousands of clones, over 80% occurring once. The specimen sequenced was peripheral blood. These receptors all stem from a woman in her 30s with COVID-19, enrolled during active disease. The CDR3 runs from the conserved cysteine through the conserved F or W. D genes are given only for firm matches. Clone size is given for some rows only: seen once, a few or many times, or a class if the clone is expanded.

j_call: TRBJ1-2; cdr3_length: 19; clone_size: -; d_call: TRBD1; v_call: TRBV4-2; cdr3_aa: CASSQVLPGQGPFNYGYTF; cdr3_nt: TGTGCCAGCAGCCAGGTACTCCCGGGACAGGGACCATTTAACTATGGCTACACCTTC
j_call: TRBJ1-5; cdr3_length: 14; clone_size: -; d_call: -; v_call: TRBV4-2; cdr3_aa: CASSQERYNQPQHF; cdr3_nt: TGTGCCAGCAGCCAAGAGAGGTACAATCAGCCCCAGCATTTT
j_call: TRBJ2-1; cdr3_length: 15; clone_size: -; d_call: TRBD2; v_call: TRBV7-3; cdr3_aa: CASSLASGRAGEQFF; cdr3_nt: TGTGCCAGCAGCTTAGCTAGCGGGAGGGCGGGGGAGCAGTTCTTC
j_call: TRBJ2-6; cdr3_length: 13; clone_size: -; d_call: -; v_call: TRBV9; cdr3_aa: CASSVRGLDVLTF; cdr3_nt: TGTGCCAGCAGCGTACGAGGGTTGGATGTCCTGACTTTC
j_call: TRBJ1-2; cdr3_length: 13; clone_size: -; d_call: -; v_call: TRBV2; cdr3_aa: CASSATGSGGYTF; cdr3_nt: TGTGCCAGCAGCGCAACAGGGTCAGGGGGCTACACCTTC
j_call: TRBJ2-7; cdr3_length: 15; clone_size: -; d_call: -; v_call: TRBV5-5; cdr3_aa: CASSLATQGRNEQYF; cdr3_nt: TGTGCCAGCAGCTTGGCAACGCAGGGCAGAAACGAGCAGTACTTC
j_call: TRBJ2-2; cdr3_length: 15; clone_size: -; d_call: -; v_call: TRBV4-3; cdr3_aa: CASSQDRVGTGELFF; cdr3_nt: TGCGCCAGCAGCCAAGACAGGGTAGGGACCGGGGAGCTGTTTTTT
j_call: TRBJ2-1; cdr3_length: 15; clone_size: -; d_call: TRBD2; v_call: TRBV7-3; cdr3_aa: CASSYTSGRYNEQFF; cdr3_nt: TGTGCCAGCAGCTATACTAGCGGGAGGTACAATGAGCAGTTCTTC
j_call: TRBJ2-3; cdr3_length: 14; clone_size: -; d_call: -; v_call: TRBV9; cdr3_aa: CASSVVGAGDTQYF; cdr3_nt: TGTGCCAGCAGCGTTGTCGGCGCGGGAGATACGCAGTATTTT
j_call: TRBJ2-5; cdr3_length: 17; clone_size: once; d_call: TRBD2; v_call: TRBV7-2; cdr3_aa: CASSLHRTSGDQETQYF; cdr3_nt: TGTGCCAGCAGCTTACACCGGACTAGCGGGGACCAAGAGACCCAGTACTTC
j_call: TRBJ2-7; cdr3_length: 15; clone_size: few; d_call: TRBD1; v_call: TRBV27; cdr3_aa: CASSLSTGEPYEQYF; cdr3_nt: TGTGCCAGCAGTTTGTCGACAGGGGAGCCCTACGAGCAGTACTTC
j_call: TRBJ1-1; cdr3_length: 16; clone_size: few; d_call: TRBD1; v_call: TRBV24-1; cdr3_aa: CATSERQGAGTAEAFF; cdr3_nt: TGTGCCACCAGTGAGAGACAGGGGGCTGGGACAGCTGAAGCTTTCTTT
j_call: TRBJ2-2; cdr3_length: 12; clone_size: few; d_call: -; v_call: TRBV3-1/TRBV3-2; cdr3_aa: CASSQLTGELFF; cdr3_nt: TGTGCCAGCAGCCAACTTACCGGGGAGCTGTTTTTT
j_call: TRBJ1-2; cdr3_length: 14; clone_size: -; d_call: -; v_call: TRBV3-1/TRBV3-2; cdr3_aa: CASSQYVGVYGYTF; cdr3_nt: TGTGCCAGCAGCCAATACGTAGGGGTCTATGGCTACACCTTC
j_call: TRBJ1-3; cdr3_length: 14; clone_size: few; d_call: TRBD1; v_call: TRBV2; cdr3_aa: CASSVDRVENTIYF; cdr3_nt: TGTGCCAGCAGCGTCGACAGGGTGGAAAACACCATATATTTT
j_call: TRBJ1-2; cdr3_length: 12; clone_size: -; d_call: -; v_call: TRBV24-1; cdr3_aa: CATSDRQGNYTF; cdr3_nt: TGTGCCACCAGTGATAGGCAGGGTAACTACACCTTC
j_call: TRBJ2-1; cdr3_length: 15; clone_size: -; d_call: -; v_call: TRBV3-1/TRBV3-2; cdr3_aa: CASSQASVAVAEQFF; cdr3_nt: TGTGCCAGCAGCCAAGCTAGTGTTGCCGTCGCTGAGCAGTTCTTC
j_call: TRBJ1-2; cdr3_length: 13; clone_size: -; d_call: -; v_call: TRBV3-1/TRBV3-2; cdr3_aa: CASSLQGNYGYTF; cdr3_nt: TGTGCCAGCAGTCTTCAGGGAAACTATGGCTACACCTTC
j_call: TRBJ1-2; cdr3_length: 14; clone_size: -; d_call: TRBD1; v_call: TRBV6-4; cdr3_aa: CASSEGQGATGYTF; cdr3_nt: TGTGCCAGCAGTGAAGGACAGGGGGCTACGGGCTACACCTTC
j_call: TRBJ2-1; cdr3_length: 15; clone_size: -; d_call: TRBD2; v_call: TRBV30; cdr3_aa: CAWSAGLAGGLGQFF; cdr3_nt: TGTGCCTGGAGTGCCGGACTAGCGGGAGGGCTCGGGCAGTTCTTC
j_call: TRBJ1-1; cdr3_length: 14; clone_size: once; d_call: -; v_call: TRBV4-3; cdr3_aa: CASSQDVPGPEAFF; cdr3_nt: TGCGCCAGCAGCCAAGACGTTCCAGGGCCTGAAGCTTTCTTT
j_call: TRBJ2-3; cdr3_length: 16; clone_size: -; d_call: -; v_call: TRBV19; cdr3_aa: CASRKLRGRSTDTQYF; cdr3_nt: TGTGCCAGTAGAAAGCTCCGGGGTAGGAGCACAGATACGCAGTATTTT
j_call: TRBJ1-2; cdr3_length: 15; clone_size: -; d_call: -; v_call: TRBV7-8; cdr3_aa: CASSLIKKTNYGYTF; cdr3_nt: TGTGCCAGCAGCTTAATAAAAAAAACTAACTATGGCTACACCTTC
j_call: TRBJ1-1; cdr3_length: 13; clone_size: few; d_call: -; v_call: TRBV28; cdr3_aa: CASSWGGRTEAFF; cdr3_nt: TGTGCCAGCAGTTGGGGAGGTCGCACTGAAGCTTTCTTT
j_call: TRBJ1-1; cdr3_length: 13; clone_size: once; d_call: -; v_call: TRBV5-1; cdr3_aa: CASSLEASTEAFF; cdr3_nt: TGCGCCAGCAGCCTCGAAGCGAGCACTGAAGCTTTCTTT
j_call: TRBJ2-3; cdr3_length: 11; clone_size: -; d_call: -; v_call: TRBV19; cdr3_aa: CASSRGDTQYF; cdr3_nt: TGTGCCAGTAGTAGGGGCGATACGCAGTATTTT
j_call: TRBJ1-5; cdr3_length: 13; clone_size: few; d_call: -; v_call: TRBV6-5; cdr3_aa: CASMRDVSEPQHF; cdr3_nt: TGTGCCAGCATGCGAGATGTAAGTGAGCCCCAGCATTTT
j_call: TRBJ2-5; cdr3_length: 12; clone_size: -; d_call: -; v_call: TRBV2; cdr3_aa: CASSGRVETQYF; cdr3_nt: TGTGCCAGCAGTGGACGGGTGGAGACCCAGTACTTC
j_call: TRBJ1-2; cdr3_length: 13; clone_size: -; d_call: -; v_call: TRBV19; cdr3_aa: CASIHSDRYGYTF; cdr3_nt: TGTGCCAGTATCCACTCAGACAGATATGGCTACACCTTC
j_call: TRBJ1-1; cdr3_length: 15; clone_size: few; d_call: -; v_call: TRBV30; cdr3_aa: CAWNREGVEWTEAFF; cdr3_nt: TGTGCCTGGAACAGGGAGGGGGTCGAATGGACTGAAGCTTTCTTT
j_call: TRBJ2-7; cdr3_length: 15; clone_size: -; d_call: TRBD1; v_call: TRBV18; cdr3_aa: CASSPEQGVTYEQYF; cdr3_nt: TGTGCCAGCTCACCCGAACAGGGGGTTACCTACGAGCAGTACTTC
j_call: TRBJ2-3; cdr3_length: 14; clone_size: -; d_call: TRBD2; v_call: TRBV30; cdr3_aa: CAWSVGRERDTQYF; cdr3_nt: TGTGCCTGGAGTGTAGGGCGGGAGCGAGATACGCAGTATTTT
j_call: TRBJ2-3; cdr3_length: 18; clone_size: -; d_call: TRBD2; v_call: TRBV7-8; cdr3_aa: CASSLAPHTRGNTDTQYF; cdr3_nt: TGTGCCAGCAGCTTAGCGCCCCATACGCGGGGGAACACAGATACGCAGTATTTT
j_call: TRBJ2-5; cdr3_length: 15; clone_size: -; d_call: -; v_call: TRBV7-7; cdr3_aa: CASSLGPSGQETQYF; cdr3_nt: TGTGCCAGCAGCTTAGGGCCGAGCGGTCAAGAGACCCAGTACTTC
j_call: TRBJ2-5; cdr3_length: 15; clone_size: -; d_call: -; v_call: TRBV6-1; cdr3_aa: CASSDVATHPETQYF; cdr3_nt: TGTGCCAGCAGTGATGTGGCAACACATCCAGAGACCCAGTACTTC
j_call: TRBJ2-5; cdr3_length: 14; clone_size: -; d_call: -; v_call: TRBV15; cdr3_aa: CATSQGGAGETQYF; cdr3_nt: TGTGCCACCAGCCAGGGGGGAGCGGGAGAGACCCAGTACTTC
j_call: TRBJ2-7; cdr3_length: 14; clone_size: -; d_call: -; v_call: TRBV2; cdr3_aa: CASSETGWTYEQYF; cdr3_nt: TGTGCCAGCAGTGAAACAGGGTGGACCTACGAGCAGTACTTC
j_call: TRBJ1-5; cdr3_length: 17; clone_size: -; d_call: TRBD1; v_call: TRBV27; cdr3_aa: CASSFTFGTGSNQPQHF; cdr3_nt: TGTGCCAGCAGCTTTACGTTCGGGACAGGGAGTAATCAGCCCCAGCATTTT
j_call: TRBJ2-3; cdr3_length: 12; clone_size: once; d_call: -; v_call: TRBV12-3/TRBV12-4; cdr3_aa: CASSPNTDTQYF; cdr3_nt: TGTGCCAGCAGCCCCAACACAGATACGCAGTATTTT
j_call: TRBJ2-4; cdr3_length: 10; clone_size: -; d_call: TRBD2; v_call: TRBV20-1; cdr3_aa: CSAKRGALNF; cdr3_nt: TGCAGTGCTAAGCGGGGGGCCCTGAACTTC
j_call: TRBJ1-3; cdr3_length: 15; clone_size: -; d_call: -; v_call: TRBV7-3; cdr3_aa: CASSATWGDGNTIYF; cdr3_nt: TGTGCCAGCAGCGCGACGTGGGGGGACGGAAACACCATATATTTT
j_call: TRBJ2-3; cdr3_length: 15; clone_size: -; d_call: -; v_call: TRBV9; cdr3_aa: CASSAPGDRTDTQYF; cdr3_nt: TGTGCCAGCAGCGCCCCGGGGGACCGCACAGATACGCAGTATTTT
j_call: TRBJ2-3; cdr3_length: 15; clone_size: -; d_call: TRBD2; v_call: TRBV5-1; cdr3_aa: CASSLAGGAEDTQYF; cdr3_nt: TGCGCCAGCAGCTTGGCCGGGGGGGCCGAAGATACGCAGTATTTT
j_call: TRBJ2-1; cdr3_length: 14; clone_size: once; d_call: -; v_call: TRBV19; cdr3_aa: CASSRHSSYNEQFF; cdr3_nt: TGTGCCAGTAGTCGCCATAGCTCCTACAATGAGCAGTTCTTC
j_call: TRBJ2-5; cdr3_length: 16; clone_size: -; d_call: TRBD1; v_call: TRBV28; cdr3_aa: CASSSQRQGIRETQYF; cdr3_nt: TGTGCCAGCAGTTCTCAAAGACAGGGAATAAGAGAGACCCAGTACTTC
j_call: TRBJ2-3; cdr3_length: 15; clone_size: -; d_call: -; v_call: TRBV9; cdr3_aa: CASSVTGWRTDTQYF; cdr3_nt: TGTGCCAGCAGCGTAACGGGGTGGAGGACAGATACGCAGTATTTT
j_call: TRBJ1-2; cdr3_length: 14; clone_size: -; d_call: -; v_call: TRBV3-1/TRBV3-2; cdr3_aa: CASSPGPVGYGYTF; cdr3_nt: TGTGCCAGCAGCCCAGGGCCAGTAGGATATGGCTACACCTTC
j_call: TRBJ2-1; cdr3_length: 14; clone_size: -; d_call: TRBD1; v_call: TRBV5-1; cdr3_aa: CASSTGVPSNEQFF; cdr3_nt: TGCGCCAGCAGCACAGGGGTGCCTAGCAATGAGCAGTTCTTC
j_call: TRBJ2-7; cdr3_length: 14; clone_size: -; d_call: -; v_call: TRBV14; cdr3_aa: CASSQDRQTYEQYF; cdr3_nt: TGTGCCAGCAGCCAAGATCGACAGACTTACGAGCAGTACTTC